What follows are 21 T cell receptor beta chains derived from one specimen sequenced in a study of T cells after yellow fever vaccination. TCRdb re-analysed the 5' RACE reads in MiXCR, keeping a single row per CDR3 protein. The sample has a few hundred thousand distinct CDR3 sequences, less than 20% seen once; the top ten hold roughly 17%. The material sequenced was PBMCs, taken 5 days after the first yellow fever vaccination. All receptors derive from a man between 18 and 35 years old who received the YFV17D yellow fever vaccine.

The chain employs TRBV2 and TRBJ2-7; D may be TRBD1 or TRBD2 (5 bases each). Looked up from germline, CDR1 is SNHLY and CDR2 is FYNNEI. Trimming took off 3 bases at V and 3 bases at J, with 12 bases between the two ends. CDR3 size: 14 residues. The CDR3 is CASSDVGVVYEQYV. CDR3 coding DNA: TGTGCCAGCAGTGACGTGGGGGTCGTCTACGAGCAGTACGTC.

Only a few counts were recorded for this clonotype. V gene TRBV5-1 combines with J gene TRBJ1-3; no clear D gene. CDR3 size: 14 residues. V lost 2 bases, J lost 3 bases, and 9 bases lay in between. Germline V gene sequence: CDR1 SGHRS, CDR2 YFSETQ. CDR3 sequence: CASSLGSYGNTIYF. CDR3 in DNA: TGCGCCAGCAGCTTAGGGAGCTATGGAAACACCATATATTTT.

This clonotype was observed a handful of times. The chain uses TRBV7-8 and TRBJ2-5; D gene unclear. Trimming took off 2 bases at V and 4 bases at J, with 14 bases between the two ends. The CDR3 contains 15 residues. Germline lookup yields CDR1 SGHVS and CDR2 FQNEAQ. The DNA of the CDR3 is TGTGCCAGCAGCTTAAGTTCCTTCTCCGGAGAGACCCAGTACTTC. Its protein product is CASSLSSFSGETQYF. Based on the CDR3 plus reference TRBV7-8 and TRBJ2-5, the full variable domain is GAGVSQSPRYKVAKRGQDVALRCDPISGHVSLFWYQQALGQGPEFLTYFQNEAQLDKSGLPSDRFFAERPEGSVSTLKIQRTQQEDSAVYLCASSLSSFSGETQYFGPGTRLLVL.

This rearrangement joins TRBV3-1 to TRBJ2-5; TRBD2 matches at 10 bases. CDR3 size: 18 residues. V trimming: 0 bases; J trimming: 4 bases; junction bases outside the gene matches: 11. Germline V lookup: CDR1 LGHDT, CDR2 YNNKEL (reference sequence). The CDR3 coding sequence is TGTGCCAGCAGCCAAGAGGGTGGGAGCGGGGGGGCCGGAGAGACCCAGTACTTC. The encoded protein is CASSQEGGSGGAGETQYF.

About this clonotype itself: A single base separates this from a much larger clone, so it may be a read error. This chain joins TRBV5-6 and TRBJ2-7; D is tentatively TRBD1 or TRBD2 (5 bases each). Germline V gene sequence: CDR1 SGHDT, CDR2 YYEEEE. This CDR3 comprises 13 residues. CDR3 DNA sequence: TGTGTCAGCAGCGTCCGGGACCGCTACGAGCAGTACGTC. This translates into CVSSVRDRYEQYV.

The rearrangement joins TRBV4-1 to TRBJ1-5; D not certain. Germline CDR1 reads MGHRA; CDR2 reads YSYEKL. There are 16 residues in the CDR3. The ends were cut back, 0 bases at V and 3 bases at J, with 12 bases in the middle. CDR3 nucleotides: TGCGCCAGCAGCCAAGAAAGTAGGGTTGCCAATCAGCCCCAGCATTTT. This sequence encodes CASSQESRVANQPQHF.

J is TRBJ1-6 and V is TRBV9; D perhaps matches TRBD1 (6 bases). Germline lookup yields CDR1 SGDLS and CDR2 YYNGEE. With 2 bases removed from V and 13 bases from J, the gap between germline ends came to 19 bases. This CDR3 spans 15 amino acids. The CDR3 sequence: CASSVRSSGVEPLHF. The CDR3 DNA follows: TGTGCCAGCAGCGTCAGAAGTTCAGGGGTGGAGCCCCTCCACTTT.

This clonotype was observed a handful of times. The J gene is TRBJ1-5, the V gene TRBV5-1; D unclear. CDR1 SGHRS and CDR2 YFSETQ come from the germline V gene. The CDR3 consists of 15 residues. The germline V and J ends were trimmed by 3 bases and 0 bases, with 10 bases remaining between them. CDR3: CASSYGLDSNQPQHF. Here the CDR3 DNA reads TGCGCCAGCAGCTACGGACTAGATAGCAATCAGCCCCAGCATTTT. Full variable domain (remainder filled in from reference TRBV5-1 and TRBJ1-5): KAGVTQTPRYLIKTRGQQVTLSCSPISGHRSVSWYQQTPGQGLQFLFEYFSETQRNKGNFPGRFSGRQFSNSRSEMNVSTLELGDSALYLCASSYGLDSNQPQHFGDGTRLSIL.

This clonotype turned up a few times. The chain links TRBV7-2 to TRBJ2-5; TRBD1 might be the D (6 bases). V was clipped by 8 bases and J by 5 bases, with 21 bases between them. The CDR3 totals 15 residues. Germline V lookup: CDR1 SGHTA, CDR2 FQGNSA. CDR3: CASRLGQGRGETQYF. In DNA form, the CDR3 reads TGTGCCAGCCGCCTAGGTCAGGGGAGAGGGGAGACCCAGTACTTC.

The chain uses TRBV5-1 and TRBJ2-7, with D perhaps matching TRBD1 (6 bases). CDR3 length: 15 amino acids. The germline V and J ends were trimmed by 4 bases and 0 bases, with 14 bases remaining between them. Germline V CDR1 and CDR2: SGHRS, YFSETQ. The CDR3 coding sequence is TGCGCCAGCAGCCTGGGGGCTCCGAGCTCCTACGAGCAGTACTTC. Translated: CASSLGAPSSYEQYF.

The chain links TRBV5-4 to TRBJ2-2; D perhaps matches TRBD2 (6 bases). The ends were cut back, 0 bases at V and 6 bases at J, with 12 bases in the middle. The CDR3 contains 15 residues. The germline V gene encodes CDR1 SGHNT and CDR2 YYREEE (reference sequence). The CDR3 protein is CASSLVGGMAGELFF. CDR3 sequence (DNA): TGTGCCAGCAGCTTGGTCGGGGGTATGGCCGGGGAGCTGTTTTTT.

This sequence joins TRBV5-1 and TRBJ2-3, with unresolved D. Germline loops: CDR1 SGHRS, CDR2 YFSETQ. Trimming took 7 bases from V and 8 from J, leaving 20 bases between them. The CDR3 length is 14 residues. CDR3 in amino acids: CASFEARSAGTQYF. In DNA, the CDR3 is TGCGCCAGCTTCGAGGCCCGGTCCGCCGGTACGCAGTATTTT.

This clonotype was seen only a few times. The V and J genes are TRBV11-2 and TRBJ2-1, with 8 bases identical to TRBD2. CDR1 is SGHAT and CDR2 is FQNNGV in the germline V gene. J lost 2 bases, V lost 1 base, and 10 bases had no gene match. The CDR3 loop spans 18 amino acids. The CDR3 here is CASSLGPGGWGTYNEQFF. The CDR3, as DNA: TGTGCCAGCAGCTTAGGTCCGGGGGGGTGGGGAACCTACAATGAGCAGTTCTTC.

This clonotype was picked up many times. V and J are TRBV6-2 or TRBV6-3 and TRBJ1-2; D uncertain. Germline CDR1 is MNHEY and CDR2 is SVGEGT. The length of the CDR3 is 16 residues. The V end was cut by 0 bases, the J end by 2 bases, with 13 bases between. The CDR3 region is CASSYSTVDGNYGYTF. The CDR3 bases are TGTGCCAGCAGTTACTCGACGGTTGACGGGAACTATGGCTACACCTTC.

This clonotype occurred a few times. The chain uses TRBV19 and TRBJ1-4; D is perhaps TRBD1 (5 bases). The CDR3 loop spans 14 amino acids. CDR1 and CDR2 (germline): LNHDA, SQIVND (reference sequence). Trimming removed 6 bases at V and 2 bases at J, with 10 bases between. The CDR3 sequence is CASRGLWTNEKLFF. Written as DNA, the CDR3 is TGTGCCAGTAGGGGACTCTGGACTAATGAAAAACTGTTTTTT.

The rearrangement uses TRBV4-1 and TRBJ2-3; TRBD1 matches 7 bases. Germline V gene lookup returns CDR1 MGHRA and CDR2 YSYEKL. This CDR3 has 18 residues. The V segment lost 2 bases and the J segment 5 bases; nucleotides outside the gene matches: 16. The CDR3 protein is CASSQPLGEGAVGDTQYF. As DNA, the CDR3 is TGCGCCAGCAGCCAACCCCTTGGCGAGGGGGCGGTTGGAGATACGCAGTATTTT.

The gene calls are TRBV18 and TRBJ2-7; 7 bases match TRBD1. The CDR3 runs 15 residues. V gave up 3 bases and J gave up 8 bases; unmatched junction bases: 13. Germline V gives CDR1 KGHSH, CDR2 LQKENI. CDR3 nucleotides: TGTGCCAGCTCACCCGACCAGGTGACAGGGTTCAAGCAGTACTTC. It specifies CASSPDQVTGFKQYF.

The gene calls are TRBV4-2 and TRBJ2-3; tentatively, D is TRBD2 (7 bases). Trimming left V 1 base short and J 4 bases short, with 15 bases between. Germline V gene sequence: CDR1 LGHNA, CDR2 YNFKEQ. The CDR3 consists of 16 residues. The DNA of the CDR3 is TGTGCCAGCAGCCAAGTAGGGGGGGAAGAGGCAGATACGCAGTATTTT. Translated, it gives CASSQVGGEEADTQYF.

This clonotype was seen a few times. This rearrangement joins TRBV7-2 to TRBJ1-1; no clear D gene. This CDR3 spans 12 amino acids. The V gene lost 3 bases and the J gene lost 3 bases, with 5 bases spanning the gap. Germline CDR1 reads SGHTA; CDR2 reads FQGNSA. The CDR3 DNA sequence: TGTGCCAGCAGCTTCGTCTACACTGAAGCTTTCTTT. Its translation: CASSFVYTEAFF.

A note on this clonotype: This may stem from a read error, because a much larger clone lies one nucleotide away. The chain employs TRBV18 and TRBJ2-6, with D possibly matching TRBD1 (5 bases). Germline assignment: CDR1 KGHSH and CDR2 LQKENI. The CDR3 is 14 residues long. The CDR3: CTSSQGAGANVLTF. As DNA, the CDR3 is TGTACCAGCTCCCAGGGTGCTGGGGCCAACGTCCTGACTTTC.

The chain links TRBV19 to TRBJ2-1; tentatively, D is TRBD1 (5 bases). The CDR3 has 14 amino acids. Germline V CDR1 and CDR2: LNHDA, SQIVND (reference sequence). V shed 8 bases and J shed 4 bases, with 15 bases lying between them. The CDR3 DNA is TGTGCCAGTTCTGAAGACAGAGAATACAATGAGCAGTTCTTC. This encodes CASSEDREYNEQFF.